These 25 T cell receptor beta chains originate from one sample sequenced in a study of human T cells and chemical hapten exposure. Time point described: pre-sensitization, week 0. Treatment given: therapeutic diphenylcyclopropenone sensitization with weekly scalp DPC. Each CDR3 protein gets one entry after TCRdb re-called the RACE reads with MiXCR. The repertoire includes 40,000 or so distinct CDR3 sequences, roughly a tenth of them detected once, and roughly 6% sits in the top ten. The input for sequencing was whole blood, taken in connection with sensitization to the hapten diphenylcyclopropenone (DPC). These receptors were collected from a man aged 30-40 years with alopecia areata. Some clones in this sample may be carry-over from other donors' samples.

This rearrangement joins TRBV7-2 to TRBJ2-5; no firm D call. This CDR3 contains 13 residues. The V gene's germline CDR1 is SGHTA and CDR2 FQGNSA. The ends were cut back, 0 bases at V and 4 bases at J, with 6 bases in the middle. CDR3 amino acids: CASSLAQVETQYF. In DNA form, the CDR3 reads TGTGCCAGCAGCTTAGCACAAGTAGAGACCCAGTACTTC. The full variable domain, with the rest looked up from reference TRBV7-2 and TRBJ2-5, is GAGVSQSPSNKVTEKGKDVELRCDPISGHTALYWYRQSLGQGLEFLIYFQGNSAPDKSGLPSDRFSAERTGGSVSTLTIQRTQQEDSAVYLCASSLAQVETQYFGPGTRLLVL.

This clonotype appeared a few times. J is TRBJ2-7 and V is TRBV5-1; tentative D call: TRBD2 (5 bases). The CDR3 spans 18 residues. V lost 1 base to trimming and J lost 0 bases, with 20 bases between them. Germline CDR1 and CDR2: SGHRS and YFSETQ. CDR3: CASSLRFWVSGSSYEQYV. The DNA for the CDR3 is TGCGCCAGCAGCTTGAGGTTTTGGGTGTCGGGAAGCTCCTACGAGCAGTACGTC.

This clonotype has at least ten counts. The chain joins TRBV7-2 to TRBJ2-7, with 7 bases matching TRBD2. The V gene end was trimmed by 3 bases and the J gene end by 5 bases; junction bases not matched to a gene: 13. Per germline, CDR1 SGHTA and CDR2 FQGNSA. There are 16 residues in the CDR3. The CDR3 DNA reads TGTGCCAGCAGCTTGACGGCGGGAGTTCCAATCCACGAGCAGTACGTC. Translation: CASSLTAGVPIHEQYV.

This clonotype qualifies as medium-sized (0.01 to 0.1%). The gene calls are TRBV12-5 and TRBJ1-4; no firm D call. From germline, CDR1 is LGHNT and CDR2 FRNRAP. CDR3 size: 14 residues. The V end lost 7 bases, the J end lost 2 bases, and 11 bases lay between the germline ends. CDR3 nucleotides: TGTGCTAGTGCCGGCACCAGCACTAATGAAAAACTGTTTTTT. As protein: CASAGTSTNEKLFF.

The chain links TRBV9 to TRBJ2-5; TRBD1 aligns across 8 bases. This CDR3 contains 14 residues. Germline V gene sequence: CDR1 SGDLS, CDR2 YYNGEE. Losses at the gene ends were 3 bases for V and 1 base for J; bases not matched to a gene: 2. CDR3 sequence: CASSAGTGQETQYF. The CDR3 DNA reads as TGTGCCAGCAGCGCCGGGACAGGCCAAGAGACCCAGTACTTC. The full variable domain, completed using reference TRBV9 and TRBJ2-5, is DSGVTQTPKHLITATGQRVTLRCSPRSGDLSVYWYQQSLDQGLQFLIQYYNGEERAKGNILERFSAQQFPDLHSELNLSSLELGDSALYFCASSAGTGQETQYFGPGTRLLVL.

This clonotype has just a few counts. The chain uses TRBV7-9 and TRBJ2-7; D is unclear. The germline V gene encodes CDR1 SEHNR and CDR2 FQNEAQ (reference sequence). The CDR3 runs 11 residues. V lost 5 bases and J 1 base, leaving 3 bases between the germline ends. CDR3 DNA: TGTGCCAGCAGCCGATCCTACGAGCAGTACTTC. This encodes CASSRSYEQYF. Full variable domain (remainder filled in from reference TRBV7-9 and TRBJ2-7): DTGVSQNPRHKITKRGQNVTFRCDPISEHNRLYWYRQTLGQGPEFLTYFQNEAQLEKSRLLSDRFSAERPKGSFSTLEIQRTEQGDSAMYLCASSRSYEQYFGPGTRLTVT.

CDR3 in amino acids: CASRRGQSYEQYV. The CDR3 DNA sequence: TGTGCCAGCAGAAGGGGACAATCCTACGAGCAGTACGTC. The V call is TRBV6-2 or TRBV6-3, the J call TRBJ2-7; possibly TRBD1 for D (6 bases). The ends were cut back, 6 bases at V and 1 base at J, with 10 bases in the middle. Germline V CDR1 and CDR2: MNHEY, SVGEGT. This CDR3 region has 13 residues.

This clonotype was seen at least ten times. The chain recombines TRBV27 with TRBJ1-1; unclear D gene. CDR3 size: 13 residues. Germline V CDR1 and CDR2: MNHEY, SMNVEV (reference sequence). Trimming stripped 5 bases from V and 0 bases from J, with 7 bases between. The CDR3 protein is CASSEAMNTEAFF. As DNA, the CDR3 is TGTGCCAGCAGTGAAGCGATGAACACTGAAGCTTTCTTT.

A few counts support this clonotype. The rearrangement joins TRBV2 to TRBJ2-7; 7 nucleotides line up with TRBD2. Germline CDR1 and CDR2: SNHLY and FYNNEI. The CDR3 loop spans 15 amino acids. The J segment lost 1 base and the V segment lost 4 bases, leaving 7 bases of the junction unmatched. CDR3 coding DNA: TGTGCCAGCAGTGGCCAGCGGGATCCTTCCTACGAGCAGTACGTC. Translated, it gives CASSGQRDPSYEQYV.

The sample holds many counts of this clonotype. V is TRBV12-5 and J is TRBJ2-7; 7 nucleotides line up with TRBD2. The CDR3 length is 15 residues. The V gene end was trimmed by 6 bases and the J gene end by 2 bases; junction bases not matched to a gene: 10. Germline V gives CDR1 LGHNT, CDR2 FRNRAP. The DNA of the CDR3 is TGTGCTAGTGGAGCGGGACCATTTTCTCCCTACGAGCAGTACGTC. Protein: CASGAGPFSPYEQYV.

A remark on this clonotype: Being one base from a much bigger clone, this may be a read error. V usage is TRBV2 and J usage is TRBJ2-1; D may be TRBD2 (6 bases). Germline V gene sequence: CDR1 SNHLY, CDR2 FYNNEI. The CDR3 has 15 residues. The CDR3: CAGSEAGRIYNEQFF. The DNA of the CDR3 is TGTGCCGGCAGTGAAGCGGGTCGGATCTACAATGAGCAGTTCTTC.

This clonotype was detected ten times or more. The rearrangement links TRBV9 to TRBJ2-3; the match to TRBD2 covers 11 bases. V dropped 4 bases and J dropped 4; count of bases not matched to a gene: 8. The CDR3 has 16 residues. Germline assignment: CDR1 SGDLS and CDR2 YYNGEE. The CDR3 sequence is CASSPIAGGLADTQYF. DNA of the CDR3: TGTGCCAGCAGCCCAATAGCGGGGGGGCTGGCAGATACGCAGTATTTT.

This clonotype has a count of ten or more. The J gene is TRBJ2-1, the V gene TRBV7-3, with D perhaps TRBD1 or TRBD2 (5 bases each). CDR3 length equals 16 residues. Germline V gene sequence: CDR1 SGHTA, CDR2 FQGTGA. Trimming pared 5 bases from V and 4 bases from J, leaving 18 bases between. CDR3 sequence: CASSRSPGTLYNEQFF. CDR3 nucleotide sequence: TGTGCCAGCAGCCGAAGTCCCGGGACGTTATACAATGAGCAGTTCTTC.

This chain joins TRBV6-2 or TRBV6-3 and TRBJ2-7; 7 bases line up with TRBD2. The CDR3 extends over 17 amino acids. Per germline, CDR1 MNHEY and CDR2 SVGEGT. Unmatched junction bases numbered 15, after V lost 4 bases and J lost 3 bases. The chain's CDR3 is CASSSLGRAGVLYEQYV. CDR3 DNA sequence: TGTGCCAGCAGTTCCTTGGGTCGGGCGGGAGTGCTCTACGAGCAGTACGTC.

This clonotype showed up many times. The rearrangement joins TRBV5-5 to TRBJ1-1, with 12 bases matching TRBD1. This CDR3 region has 15 residues. The trim removed 4 bases at V and 5 bases at J, leaving 6 bases unmatched. Germline V gene sequence: CDR1 SGHKS, CDR2 YYEKEE (reference sequence). CDR3 region: CASSPGTGGKTEAFF. Here the CDR3 DNA reads TGTGCCAGCAGCCCGGGGACAGGGGGCAAAACTGAAGCTTTCTTT.

This clonotype was seen repeatedly, ten times or more. The chain uses TRBV5-1 and TRBJ2-5; D is uncertain. Germline assignment: CDR1 SGHRS and CDR2 YFSETQ. The CDR3 runs 13 residues. V shed 1 base and J shed 4 bases, with 8 bases lying between them. The CDR3 protein is CASSLMARETQYF. The DNA for the CDR3 is TGCGCCAGCAGCTTGATGGCCAGAGAGACCCAGTACTTC.

A single count supports this clonotype. The chain employs TRBV9 and TRBJ2-7; 7 nucleotides line up with TRBD2. Germline CDR1 SGDLS, CDR2 YYNGEE. CDR3 length: 15 residues. V dropped 4 bases and J dropped 3; count of bases not matched to a gene: 10. The CDR3: CASSPSLADYYEQYF. CDR3 coding DNA: TGTGCCAGCAGCCCTAGCCTAGCGGACTACTACGAGCAGTACTTC.

This clonotype was detected a few times. The chain joins TRBV29-1 to TRBJ1-1; no clear D. CDR1 and CDR2 (germline): SQVTM, ANQGSEA. Between the trimmed V and J ends, which lost 7 bases and 1 base, there was a span of 4 bases. The CDR3 extends over 10 amino acids. The CDR3 bases are TGCAGCGCAAAGAACACTGAAGCTTTCTTT. Protein: CSAKNTEAFF.

This clonotype showed up many times. V and J are TRBV11-1 and TRBJ2-3; D is unresolved. The CDR3 consists of 15 residues. With 4 bases removed from V and 2 bases from J, the gap between germline ends came to 13 bases. Germline CDR1 is SGHAT and CDR2 is FQDESV (reference sequence). In DNA form, the CDR3 reads TGTGCCAGCAGCTCACTCGGAACCCTCACAGATACGCAGTATTTT. Translated, it gives CASSSLGTLTDTQYF.

This chain links TRBV7-8 with TRBJ2-1; TRBD2 matches 10 bases. V trimming: 2 bases; J trimming: 8 bases; junction bases outside the gene matches: 15. Germline V CDR1 and CDR2: SGHVS, FQNEAQ. This CDR3 spans 18 amino acids. This chain's CDR3 is CASSLWPRGPSGSYEQFF. CDR3 coding DNA: TGTGCCAGCAGCTTATGGCCCCGGGGGCCTAGCGGGAGCTATGAGCAGTTCTTC. Filled out from reference TRBV7-8 and TRBJ2-1, the complete variable domain reads GAGVSQSPRYKVAKRGQDVALRCDPISGHVSLFWYQQALGQGPEFLTYFQNEAQLDKSGLPSDRFFAERPEGSVSTLKIQRTQQEDSAVYLCASSLWPRGPSGSYEQFFGPGTRLTVL.

This clonotype was recorded many times. CDR3: CASSLGQGRSGELFF. CDR3 nucleotides: TGTGCCAGCAGCTTGGGACAGGGGCGATCCGGGGAGCTGTTTTTT. The chain is built from TRBV7-6 and TRBJ2-2; 10 bases fit TRBD1. The trim removed 3 bases at V and 6 bases at J, leaving 4 bases unmatched. The CDR3 totals 15 residues. CDR1 is SGHVS, CDR2 FNYEAQ, per germline.

The chain links TRBV29-1 to TRBJ2-1; 7 bases fit TRBD1. The CDR3 consists of 14 residues. Germline trimming cut 3 bases from V and 2 bases from J; bases unmatched to any gene: 4. From germline, CDR1 is SQVTM and CDR2 ANQGSEA. CDR3 sequence reads: CSVDLTGTYNEQFF. As DNA, the CDR3 is TGCAGCGTTGACCTGACAGGGACCTACAATGAGCAGTTCTTC.

The chain has TRBV11-2 and TRBJ2-7; tentatively, D is TRBD1 (6 bases). Trimming stripped 1 base from V and 3 bases from J, with 10 bases between. The germline gives CDR1 SGHAT, CDR2 FQNNGV. This CDR3 has 14 residues. In DNA form, the CDR3 reads TGTGCCAGCAGCTTAGTTCAGGGGAACTACGAGCAGTACTTC. Protein: CASSLVQGNYEQYF.

This chain connects TRBV29-1 to TRBJ1-3, with TRBD1 as a possible D gene (5 bases). The V gene's germline CDR1 is SQVTM and CDR2 ANQGSEA. The V end lost 1 base, the J end lost 4 bases, and 11 bases lay between the germline ends. The CDR3 extends over 14 amino acids. CDR3 bases: TGCAGCGTTGAAGTTCAGGGACCCGGAAACACCATATATTTT. Its translation is CSVEVQGPGNTIYF.

This clonotype was observed a handful of times. This rearrangement joins TRBV5-8 to TRBJ1-1, with a tentative D call TRBD1 (5 bases). V was shortened by 1 base and J by 10 bases, with 11 bases between the two germline ends. The CDR3 totals 12 residues. CDR1 is SGHTS and CDR2 is YDEGEE in the germline V gene. CDR3 region: CASSLRGSGAFF. CDR3 DNA sequence: TGTGCCAGCAGCTTGAGGGGAAGCGGAGCTTTCTTT.